This T cell receptor beta chain was recovered during a study of OX40 agonist ivuxolimab in advanced cancers. Study in general: It was ivuxolimab, an agonistic anti-OX40 (CD134) antibody, that patients were treated with. Six ivuxolimab dose levels, 0.01 to 10 mg/kg, were given intravenously every 2 weeks. Patients assigned to dose escalation were diagnosed with hepatocellular carcinoma, melanoma, renal cell or head and neck cancer. Whole-study results and caveats: Compared with CD4+, CD8+ T cells on average had more expanded clones.

As regards this clone: Its antigen is currently unknown.

Germline loops: CDR1 SGHDN, CDR2 FVKESK. V lost 3 bases, J lost 1 base, and 13 bases lay in between. The CDR3 length is 15 residues. Sequencing was performed with immunoSEQ multiplex PCR; in TCRdb, only in-frame clones are kept and a portion is missing. The table records 30,000 or so clones, about nine tenths of them present only once. The source of this sequence is an adult with an advanced solid tumor such as melanoma, head and neck, liver or kidney cancer. This chain connects TRBV14 to TRBJ2-7; the D is unclear. This sample comprised CD4+ or CD8+ T cells sorted from blood, obtained in a trial of the OX40 agonist ivuxolimab. The CDR3 bases are TGTGCCAGCAGCCAGGTAGTAACCGTGTCCTACGAGCAGTACTTC. Protein sequence: CASSQVVTVSYEQYF.